Following are 10 T cell receptor beta chains from one sample sequenced in a study of blood T cell repertoires in COVID-19. Clones were sequenced by immunoSEQ multiplex PCR, and TCRdb holds only the in-frame ones, with some missing. The table shows roughly 64,000 clones, with 80% to 95% occurring only once. The sample was peripheral blood. The receptor set was obtained from a woman aged 80 or older with active COVID-19.

The V call is TRBV7-8, the J call TRBJ2-5, with 7 bases aligning to TRBD1. Unmatched junction bases numbered 2, after V lost 4 bases and J lost 3 bases. In germline, CDR1 is SGHVS, CDR2 FQNEAQ. The CDR3 length is 13 residues. The DNA for the CDR3 is TGTGCCAGCAGCTCTCAGGGGGAAGAGACCCAGTACTTC. Protein sequence: CASSSQGEETQYF. The full variable domain, in which reference TRBV7-8 and TRBJ2-5 provide the parts outside the CDR3, is GAGVSQSPRYKVAKRGQDVALRCDPISGHVSLFWYQQALGQGPEFLTYFQNEAQLDKSGLPSDRFFAERPEGSVSTLKIQRTQQEDSAVYLCASSSQGEETQYFGPGTRLLVL.

The chain joins TRBV6-5 to TRBJ1-2, with TRBD1 identical over 8 bases. V dropped 6 bases and J dropped 5; count of bases not matched to a gene: 11. CDR1 MNHEY and CDR2 SVGAGI come from the germline V gene. The length of the CDR3 is 15 residues. The CDR3 here is CASRTRTGPTYGYTF. CDR3 nucleotide sequence: TGTGCCAGCAGGACGCGGACAGGGCCAACATATGGCTACACCTTC.

The gene calls are TRBV5-1 and TRBJ2-2, with D tentatively TRBD1 (6 bases). Trimming shortened V by 4 bases and J by 7 bases, and 14 bases separated the two germline ends. The CDR3 covers 14 residues. The V gene's germline CDR1 is SGHRS and CDR2 YFSETQ. CDR3 protein: CASSLQGHGGELFF. The CDR3 bases are TGCGCCAGCAGCCTCCAGGGGCACGGCGGGGAGCTGTTTTTT.

V usage is TRBV2 and J usage is TRBJ2-3; a possible D gene is TRBD2 (6 bases). The V gene lost 10 bases and the J gene lost 2 bases, with 19 bases spanning the gap. The germline CDR1 and CDR2 sequences are SNHLY and FYNNEI. The CDR3 runs to 15 residues. The CDR3 sequence is CATEDGRGATDTQYF. As DNA, the CDR3 is TGTGCCACCGAGGACGGGCGGGGAGCCACAGATACGCAGTATTTT.

This clone has a single count. V is TRBV4-1 and J is TRBJ2-7, with TRBD2 identical over 15 bases. The CDR3 sequence is 17 residues long. CDR1 and CDR2 (germline): MGHRA, YSYEKL. V was clipped by 4 bases and J by 2 bases; unmatched bases: 6. This CDR3 is CASSRGLAGGGPYEQYF. Written as DNA, the CDR3 is TGCGCCAGCAGCCGAGGACTAGCGGGGGGGGGCCCCTACGAGCAGTACTTC.

The CDR3 sequence is CASSPQGFQPQHF. CDR3 sequence (DNA): TGTGCCAGCAGCCCACAGGGGTTTCAGCCCCAGCATTTT. The chain employs TRBV6-2 or TRBV6-3 and TRBJ1-5; 7 bases are shared with TRBD1. The CDR3 is 13 amino acids. The ends lost 6 bases at V and 6 bases at J; junction bases unmatched: 5. CDR1 is MNHEY and CDR2 is SVGEGT in the germline V gene.

The V and J genes are TRBV5-4 and TRBJ2-5, with TRBD2 matching 10 bases. V was pared by 4 bases and J by 6 bases, with 9 bases of the junction left unmatched. Germline CDR1 SGHNT, CDR2 YYREEE (reference sequence). CDR3 size: 15 residues. DNA for the CDR3: TGTGCCAGCAGCCCCAGTGGAGCGGGAGGGAAGACCCAGTACTTC. Amino acids: CASSPSGAGGKTQYF.

J is TRBJ2-5 and V is TRBV19; 10 bases map to TRBD2. This CDR3 is 18 amino acids long. CDR1 and CDR2 (germline): LNHDA, SQIVND (reference sequence). Unmatched junction bases numbered 15, after V lost 6 bases and J lost 2 bases. The CDR3 DNA is TGTGCCAGTAGCCGTACGATAGCGGGAGGAAGTACACAAGAGACCCAGTACTTC. Translation gives CASSRTIAGGSTQETQYF.

The chain uses TRBV6-5 and TRBJ1-6; D gene uncertain. This CDR3 contains 15 residues. V was trimmed by 6 bases and J by 7 bases, leaving 16 bases between them. CDR1 is MNHEY, CDR2 SVGAGI, per germline. CDR3 amino acids: CASSPIRTENSPLHF. The CDR3 DNA reads TGTGCCAGCAGCCCAATTCGGACTGAGAATTCACCCCTCCACTTT.

The chain has TRBV3-1 (or the pseudogene TRBV3-2) and TRBJ2-1; perhaps TRBD2 as D (6 bases). Germline CDR1 LGHDT, CDR2 YNNKEL (reference sequence). This CDR3 comprises 13 residues. The V end was cut by 0 bases, the J end by 12 bases, with 12 bases between. The CDR3 DNA sequence: TGTGCCAGCAGCCAAGATGGGGGGAGTAGGCAGTTCTTC. Translating gives CASSQDGGSRQFF.